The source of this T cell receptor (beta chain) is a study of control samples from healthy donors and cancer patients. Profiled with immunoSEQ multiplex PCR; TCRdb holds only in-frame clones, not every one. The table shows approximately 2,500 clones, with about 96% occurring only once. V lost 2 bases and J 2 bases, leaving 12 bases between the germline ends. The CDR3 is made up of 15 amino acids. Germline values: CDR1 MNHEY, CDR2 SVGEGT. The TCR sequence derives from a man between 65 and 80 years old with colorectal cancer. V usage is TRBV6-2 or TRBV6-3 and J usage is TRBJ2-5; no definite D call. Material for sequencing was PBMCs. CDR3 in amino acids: CASSYQAEWQETQYF. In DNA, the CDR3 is TGTGCCAGCAGTTACCAGGCTGAATGGCAAGAGACCCAGTACTTC.